The 30 T cell receptor beta chains presented below share a single source sample, sequenced in a study of T cells in localized non-small cell lung cancer (dated by TCRdb to the early 2020s). The library was obtained by the immunoSEQ multiplex PCR assay. TCRdb obtained this table from immuneACCESS and retained in-frame rearrangements with V and J assigned. These tables miss some clones; where compared with another copy, unresolved V genes account for less than half of the shortfall, and the remainder is unexplained. This sample comprises 31,000 or so clones, 70% to 90% of them detected only once. The ten most abundant clones make up around a tenth of the sample. Source: peripheral blood, taken before any cancer treatment. Source of these receptors: a woman aged 35 to 69 with stage I lung adenocarcinoma.

DNA for the CDR3: TGTGCCAGCTCACCAAATGAAGGGAGCAATCAGCCCCAGCATTTT. Translating it yields CASSPNEGSNQPQHF. The V and J genes are TRBV18 and TRBJ1-5; the D is unclear. Trimming took 2 bases from V and 1 from J, leaving 9 bases between them. The CDR3 sequence is 15 residues long. Germline CDR1 is KGHSH and CDR2 is LQKENI.

This clone was observed a single time. The chain joins TRBV9 to TRBJ1-2; D gene unclear. In germline, CDR1 is SGDLS, CDR2 YYNGEE. V was trimmed by 0 bases and J by 6 bases, leaving 6 bases between them. This CDR3 spans 12 amino acids. CDR3 in amino acids: CASSVAGDGYTF. The CDR3 bases are TGTGCCAGCAGCGTAGCCGGGGATGGCTACACCTTC.

V is TRBV28 and J is TRBJ2-1; TRBD1 is a possible D gene (5 bases). CDR3 length: 12 amino acids. CDR1 and CDR2 from the germline V gene are MDHEN and SYDVKM. V was trimmed by 8 bases and J by 10 bases, leaving 15 bases between them. The CDR3 sequence: CASPSGAGEQFF. The CDR3, as DNA: TGTGCCAGCCCCTCGGGTGCAGGGGAGCAGTTCTTC.

This chain connects TRBV19 to TRBJ1-4; D may be TRBD1 (5 bases). CDR3 length equals 14 residues. The germline gives CDR1 LNHDA, CDR2 SQIVND (reference sequence). V was clipped by 7 bases and J by 2 bases, with 11 bases between them. The CDR3 is CASMSGATNEKLFF. The CDR3 DNA reads TGTGCCAGTATGTCTGGGGCGACTAATGAAAAACTGTTTTTT.

The V call is TRBV7-2, the J call TRBJ1-1; the D is unclear. The CDR3 runs to 16 residues. Trimming took 5 bases from V and 0 from J, leaving 16 bases between them. Germline loops: CDR1 SGHTA, CDR2 FQGNSA. The CDR3 is CASSQRAGGMNTEAFF. In nucleotides, the CDR3 is TGTGCCAGCAGCCAGAGGGCAGGAGGCATGAACACTGAAGCTTTCTTT.

V gene TRBV7-8 combines with J gene TRBJ2-7; 8 positions agree with TRBD2. The CDR3 totals 15 residues. Germline V gene sequence: CDR1 SGHVS, CDR2 FQNEAQ. The ends lost 1 base at V and 3 bases at J; junction bases unmatched: 5. CDR3 in amino acids: CASSLGRTSLYEQYF. The CDR3, as DNA: TGTGCCAGCAGCTTAGGGAGGACTAGCCTCTACGAGCAGTACTTC.

The V call is TRBV5-4, the J call TRBJ2-7; D remains ambiguous. V was trimmed by 0 bases and J by 5 bases, leaving 18 bases between them. The CDR3 is 16 amino acids. Germline lookup yields CDR1 SGHNT and CDR2 YYREEE (reference sequence). The CDR3 DNA is TGTGCCAGCAGCTTGGGGGTGTCCCGGTCCGTCAACGAGCAGTACTTC. This encodes CASSLGVSRSVNEQYF.

The rearrangement links TRBV5-6 to TRBJ2-5; no firm D call. Deletions cut 1 base from V and 2 bases from J, with 6 bases between. CDR3 length: 13 residues. CDR1 and CDR2 from the germline V gene are SGHDT and YYEEEE. The CDR3 DNA sequence: TGTGCCAGCAGCTTGACCCCGCAAGAGACCCAGTACTTC. Its protein product is CASSLTPQETQYF.

The chain recombines TRBV7-9 with TRBJ2-7; 7 nucleotides line up with TRBD2. This CDR3 has 14 residues. The germline V gene encodes CDR1 SEHNR and CDR2 FQNEAQ (reference sequence). Unmatched junction bases numbered 9, after V lost 1 base and J lost 9 bases. Written as DNA, the CDR3 is TGTGCCAGCAGCTTAGATGGGACTACTATCGGGCAGTACTTC. Amino acids: CASSLDGTTIGQYF.

This chain connects TRBV29-1 to TRBJ1-1; TRBD1 agrees at 7 bases. Germline values: CDR1 SQVTM, CDR2 ANQGSEA. J was trimmed by 5 bases and V by 5 bases; bases with no gene match: 11. The CDR3 sequence is 14 residues long. The DNA for the CDR3 is TGCAGCGTTAATACAGGGGTTAGGGGTACTGAAGCTTTCTTT. It translates to CSVNTGVRGTEAFF.

J is TRBJ2-1 and V is TRBV19, with 8 bases identical to TRBD2. The germline gives CDR1 LNHDA, CDR2 SQIVND (reference sequence). V was pared by 4 bases and J by 7 bases, with 12 bases of the junction left unmatched. CDR3 length equals 16 residues. CDR3 coding DNA: TGTGCCAGTAGTACCCCCGTCAGCGGGAGTCGTAATGAGCAGTTCTTC. Translation gives CASSTPVSGSRNEQFF.

CDR3 coding DNA: TGTGCCAGCAGCTTCAGGAGCGAAGAGACCCAGTACTTC. This sequence encodes CASSFRSEETQYF. The rearrangement uses TRBV11-2 and TRBJ2-5; D remains unclear. Trimming shortened V by 3 bases and J by 3 bases, and 8 bases separated the two germline ends. Germline V lookup: CDR1 SGHAT, CDR2 FQNNGV. The CDR3 has 13 amino acids.

The chain joins TRBV29-1 to TRBJ2-4, with TRBD1 matching over 9 bases. The V and J ends lost 6 bases and 5 bases, in that order; junction bases with no gene match: 5. The CDR3 is made up of 13 amino acids. The germline V gene has CDR1 SQVTM and CDR2 ANQGSEA. The CDR3 DNA reads TGCAGCGTCCAAGACAGGGGGGAAAACATTCAGTACTTC. Translated: CSVQDRGENIQYF.

The chain is built from TRBV27 and TRBJ1-5, with 10 bases that match TRBD1. Germline V lookup: CDR1 MNHEY, CDR2 SMNVEV (reference sequence). J was trimmed by 1 base and V by 0 bases; bases with no gene match: 0. The CDR3 has 16 amino acids. DNA for the CDR3: TGTGCCAGCAGTTTATCGGGACAGGGGAGCAATCAGCCCCAGCATTTT. Amino acid sequence: CASSLSGQGSNQPQHF.

The chain employs TRBV7-6 and TRBJ2-7; 15 bases are shared with TRBD2. This CDR3 spans 16 amino acids. Germline-derived CDR1 and CDR2 are SGHVS and FNYEAQ. J was trimmed by 3 bases and V by 6 bases; bases with no gene match: 6. CDR3 region: CASSPGTSGRYYEQYF. CDR3 nucleotide sequence: TGTGCCAGCAGTCCCGGGACTAGCGGGAGGTACTACGAGCAGTACTTC.

The rearrangement uses TRBV27 and TRBJ2-3, with D unclear. V dropped 2 bases and J dropped 3 bases, with 9 bases sitting between them. The germline CDR1 and CDR2 sequences are MNHEY and SMNVEV (reference sequence). This CDR3 is built from 14 residues. Here the CDR3 reads CASSLMALTDTQYF. In nucleotides, the CDR3 is TGTGCCAGCAGTTTAATGGCCTTAACAGATACGCAGTATTTT.

CDR3 sequence: CASSKRDRPEAFF. The CDR3 nucleotides read TGTGCCAGCAGCAAACGGGACAGGCCTGAAGCTTTCTTT. This chain links TRBV5-8 with TRBJ1-1, with 8 positions matching TRBD1. The CDR3 sequence is 13 residues long. The germline gives CDR1 SGHTS, CDR2 YDEGEE. The J segment lost 6 bases and the V segment lost 4 bases, leaving 5 bases of the junction unmatched.

The chain recombines TRBV21-1 with TRBJ2-2; the D segment call TRBD2 is taken from the table without a DNA check. TRBV21-1 is a listed pseudogene. The CDR3 is made up of 14 amino acids. CDR3 protein: CASKGGRAAGELFF. In nucleotides, the CDR3 is TGTGCCAGCAAGGGCGGGAGGGCGGCCGGGGAGCTGTTTTTT.

The rearrangement uses TRBV18 and TRBJ1-6, with 7 bases lining up with TRBD1. Germline V gene lookup returns CDR1 KGHSH and CDR2 LQKENI. The CDR3 covers 16 residues. The V segment lost 3 bases and the J segment 10 bases; nucleotides outside the gene matches: 12. CDR3: CASSPLGRGQNSPLHF. Written as DNA, the CDR3 is TGTGCCAGCTCACCCCTGGGGAGGGGGCAAAACTCACCCCTCCACTTT. The variable domain in full, completed from reference TRBV18 and TRBJ1-6, reads NAGVMQNPRHLVRRRGQEARLRCSPMKGHSHVYWYRQLPEEGLKFMVYLQKENIIDESGMPKERFSAEFPKEGPSILRIQQVVRGDSAAYFCASSPLGRGQNSPLHFGNGTRLTVT.

This chain connects TRBV30 to TRBJ2-7; 10 bases line up with TRBD1. The germline V gene encodes CDR1 GTSNPN and CDR2 SVGIG (reference sequence). This CDR3 is built from 13 residues. CDR3 protein: CFPAGTGVDEQYF. CDR3 bases: TGTTTCCCAGCCGGGACAGGGGTCGACGAGCAGTACTTC.

The gene calls are TRBV6-5 and TRBJ1-2; weak D call: TRBD1 (6 bases). The germline V and J ends were trimmed by 0 bases and 2 bases, with 10 bases remaining between them. Germline values: CDR1 MNHEY, CDR2 SVGAGI. There are 15 residues in the CDR3. The CDR3 nucleotides are TGTGCCAGCAGTTACTCTAGGGGACACAACTATGGCTACACCTTC. It translates to CASSYSRGHNYGYTF.

V is TRBV4-3 and J is TRBJ1-5, with no clear D. Germline V gene data show CDR1 as LGHNA and CDR2 as YSLEER. The V end lost 1 base, the J end lost 3 bases, and 10 bases lay between the germline ends. The CDR3 is made up of 15 amino acids. The CDR3 here is CASSQGRGNNQPQHF. The CDR3, as DNA: TGCGCCAGCAGCCAAGGGCGGGGTAACAATCAGCCCCAGCATTTT.

The CDR3 reads CSVVGGLVAKETQYF. CDR3 DNA: TGCAGCGTTGTCGGTGGACTAGTGGCAAAAGAGACCCAGTACTTC. The chain joins TRBV29-1 to TRBJ2-5, with 7 nucleotides matching TRBD2. V lost 4 bases and J lost 3; bases outside the gene matches: 11. The germline gives CDR1 SQVTM, CDR2 ANQGSEA. The CDR3 spans 15 residues.

V is TRBV5-1 and J is TRBJ1-3; 7 bases match TRBD1. The CDR3 runs to 16 residues. Germline V lookup: CDR1 SGHRS, CDR2 YFSETQ. Trimming removed 3 bases from V and 1 base from J; junction bases left unmatched: 7. CDR3 residues: CASSSNRQGSGNTIYF. CDR3 nucleotide sequence: TGCGCCAGCAGCTCGAATCGACAGGGTTCTGGAAACACCATATATTTT.

The rearrangement uses TRBV5-1 and TRBJ2-1; 8 bases match TRBD2. The J segment lost 7 bases and the V segment lost 0 bases, leaving 6 bases of the junction unmatched. CDR1 SGHRS and CDR2 YFSETQ come from the germline V gene. This CDR3 region has 15 residues. CDR3 nucleotides: TGCGCCAGCAGCTTGGGAGCAGCGGGAGTTAATGAGCAGTTCTTC. Amino acids: CASSLGAAGVNEQFF.

The J gene is TRBJ1-1, the V gene TRBV7-9; 10 positions match TRBD1. CDR1 and CDR2 from the germline V gene are SEHNR and FQNEAQ (reference sequence). The CDR3 runs to 13 residues. The junction had 4 bases not matched to a gene; V was cut back by 5 bases and J by 7 bases. For the CDR3, the DNA is TGTGCCAGCAGCAGGGGACAGGGGAATGAAGCTTTCTTT. Its protein is CASSRGQGNEAFF.

This clone has only a few counts. The CDR3 here is CASSQESGFYSPLHF. The CDR3 region has the DNA TGTGCCAGCAGCCAAGAGAGCGGGTTCTATTCACCCCTCCACTTT. The genes are TRBV4-2 and TRBJ1-6; D ambiguous. The germline gives CDR1 LGHNA, CDR2 YNFKEQ. The V gene lost 0 bases and the J gene lost 8 bases, with 11 bases spanning the gap. The length of the CDR3 is 15 residues.

V gene TRBV6-4 combines with J gene TRBJ1-1, with a tentative D call TRBD1 (6 bases). The germline CDR1 and CDR2 sequences are MRHNA and SNTAGT. The CDR3 has 13 amino acids. Trimming pared 4 bases from V and 5 bases from J, leaving 11 bases between. The CDR3 bases are TGTGCCAGCAGTGTCGGGGGGGCTACTGAAGCTTTCTTT. It encodes CASSVGGATEAFF.

The V gene is TRBV9, the J gene TRBJ1-1; possible D gene TRBD1, 6 bases. CDR1 is SGDLS and CDR2 is YYNGEE in the germline V gene. Trimming shortened V by 0 bases and J by 4 bases, and 19 bases separated the two germline ends. The CDR3 contains 17 residues. The chain's CDR3 is CASSVATAGGGGTEAFF. The DNA of the CDR3 is TGTGCCAGCAGCGTAGCTACAGCGGGGGGCGGGGGCACTGAAGCTTTCTTT.

The chain joins TRBV5-1 to TRBJ1-1, with D hard to call. The V end lost 4 bases, the J end lost 2 bases, and 9 bases lay between the germline ends. The CDR3 totals 13 residues. Germline loops: CDR1 SGHRS, CDR2 YFSETQ. The CDR3 DNA sequence: TGCGCCAGCAGCCAGGAGCCTAACACTGAAGCTTTCTTT. The encoded protein is CASSQEPNTEAFF.